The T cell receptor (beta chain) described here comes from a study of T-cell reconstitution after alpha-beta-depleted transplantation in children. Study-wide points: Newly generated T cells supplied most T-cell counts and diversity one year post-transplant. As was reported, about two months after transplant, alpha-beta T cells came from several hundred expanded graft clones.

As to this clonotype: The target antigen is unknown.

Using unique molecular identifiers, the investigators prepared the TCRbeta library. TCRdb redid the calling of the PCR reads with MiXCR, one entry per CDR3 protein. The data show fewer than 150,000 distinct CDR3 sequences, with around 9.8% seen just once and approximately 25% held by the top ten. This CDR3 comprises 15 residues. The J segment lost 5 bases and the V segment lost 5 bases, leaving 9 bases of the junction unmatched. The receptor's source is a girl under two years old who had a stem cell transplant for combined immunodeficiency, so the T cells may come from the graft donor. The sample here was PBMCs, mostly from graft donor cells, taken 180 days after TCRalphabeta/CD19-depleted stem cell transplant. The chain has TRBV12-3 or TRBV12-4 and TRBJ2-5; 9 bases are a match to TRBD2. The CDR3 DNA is TGTGCCAGCAGTCCCACGGGACTAGCCGGGGAGACCCAGTACTTC. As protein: CASSPTGLAGETQYF.